This T cell receptor beta chain was profiled in a study of blood T cell repertoires in COVID-19. About the research overall: Sources were T cells, B-cell-depleted T cells, or PBMCs; the material itself was cDNA or gDNA.

CDR3 length: 14 amino acids. Per germline, CDR1 SQVTM and CDR2 ANQGSEA. The ends lost 7 bases at V and 6 bases at J; junction bases unmatched: 5. This clone was counted only a few times. Produced via immunoSEQ multiplex PCR; TCRdb's table is partial and in-frame only. The sample lists fewer than 250,000 clones, around 90% seen once, with around 1.2% in the top ten. The J gene is TRBJ1-6, the V gene TRBV29-1; 11 bases agree with TRBD1. This TCR was recovered from a young man with acute or convalescent COVID-19. The source material was peripheral blood. CDR3 coding DNA: TGCAGCGCGAGGACAGGGGGCCTTAATTCACCCCTCCACTTT. It codes for CSARTGGLNSPLHF.